Listed here are 14 T cell receptor beta chains from one sample, sequenced in a study of blood T cells in healthy people across ages. A J-beta primer mix and a sample-barcoded 5' primer were used in a second PCR of about 7 to 12 cycles. TCRdb fed the 5' RACE reads into MiXCR, producing one record per CDR3 protein. The data show about 1.6 million distinct CDR3 sequences, 34% seen once. The sample comprised blood. These receptors were collected from a woman younger than 45 in good health.

This clonotype was counted ten times or more. The chain combines TRBV7-8 with TRBJ2-1; 9 nucleotides agree with TRBD1. Losses at the gene ends were 5 bases for V and 9 bases for J; bases not matched to a gene: 17. The CDR3 is 17 amino acids. Germline V gene sequence: CDR1 SGHVS, CDR2 FQNEAQ. The CDR3 reads CASSIWTGEHTFGEQFF. The CDR3 nucleotides read TGTGCCAGCAGCATCTGGACAGGGGAACATACATTTGGTGAGCAGTTCTTC.

In its sample, this clonotype was seen many times. V is TRBV5-1 and J is TRBJ1-6; a possible D gene is TRBD1 (5 bases). Trimming shortened V by 1 base and J by 7 bases, and 12 bases separated the two germline ends. This CDR3 spans 15 amino acids. Germline V CDR1 and CDR2: SGHRS, YFSETQ. The CDR3 sequence: CASSLRQGGNSPLHF. The CDR3 nucleotides read TGCGCCAGCAGCTTGAGGCAGGGCGGCAATTCACCCCTCCACTTT.

The V and J genes are TRBV20-1 and TRBJ2-3; tentatively, D is TRBD1 or TRBD2 (6 bases each). Germline CDR1 and CDR2: DFQATT and SNEGSKA (reference sequence). The CDR3 sequence is 16 residues long. The V and J ends lost 5 bases and 0 bases respectively, with 18 bases between them. Here the CDR3 DNA reads TGCAGTGCTTCATGGGGGCGGGGACCCAGCACAGATACGCAGTATTTT. Translating it yields CSASWGRGPSTDTQYF.

As concerns this clonotype: The germline gene is not matched at one end of the junction; a read error may be the cause. V gene TRBV7-2 combines with J gene TRBJ2-7, with unresolved D. The CDR3 is 15 residues long. The germline gives CDR1 SGHTA, CDR2 FQGNSA. CDR3 nucleotide sequence: TGTGCCAGCAGTCAAGGGCCCTACGACGCCTACGAGCGGTACTTC. Protein: CASSQGPYDAYERYF.

The genes are TRBV15 and TRBJ2-1, with TRBD2 identical over 9 bases. Germline V CDR1 and CDR2: LNHNV, YYDKDF (reference sequence). The CDR3 runs 15 residues. Losses at the gene ends were 7 bases for V and 4 bases for J; bases not matched to a gene: 8. The CDR3 region is CATIKREASYNEQFF. The CDR3, as DNA: TGTGCCACCATAAAGCGGGAGGCCTCATACAATGAGCAGTTCTTC.

The chain employs TRBV7-2 and TRBJ2-7; the D gene is possibly TRBD2 (6 bases). The CDR3 sequence is 14 residues long. Deletions cut 4 bases from V and 7 bases from J, with 17 bases between. Germline V lookup: CDR1 SGHTA, CDR2 FQGNSA. Here the CDR3 reads CASSWGDSVREQYF. In DNA form, the CDR3 reads TGTGCCAGCAGCTGGGGGGACTCCGTTAGGGAGCAGTACTTC.

The gene calls are TRBV7-9 and TRBJ2-1; TRBD2 matches 13 bases. Germline trimming cut 5 bases from V and 4 bases from J; bases unmatched to any gene: 8. Per germline, CDR1 SEHNR and CDR2 FQNEAQ (reference sequence). The CDR3 length is 17 residues. The CDR3 reads CASSIGTSGTSYNEQFF. The CDR3 nucleotides read TGTGCCAGCAGCATAGGGACTAGCGGGACCAGTTACAATGAGCAGTTCTTC.

This clonotype was seen a few times. This sequence joins TRBV12-3 or TRBV12-4 and TRBJ2-1; tentatively, D is TRBD1 or TRBD2 (5 bases each). Trimming left V 1 base short and J 6 bases short, with 13 bases between. CDR3 length: 15 amino acids. The CDR3 bases are TGTGCCAGCAGTTTAGAGGGGCGGGTCGTCAATGAGCAGTTCTTC. The encoded protein is CASSLEGRVVNEQFF.

This sequence joins TRBV4-1 and TRBJ1-5; D ambiguous. Trimming removed 0 bases at V and 5 bases at J, with 20 bases between. Germline V gene sequence: CDR1 MGHRA, CDR2 YSYEKL. This CDR3 contains 18 residues. The CDR3 spells CASSQEFSAGRGHQPQHF. CDR3 coding DNA: TGCGCCAGCAGCCAAGAGTTCTCGGCCGGGCGCGGCCATCAGCCCCAGCATTTT.

The V gene is TRBV12-5, the J gene TRBJ2-5; D may be TRBD1 (5 bases). The CDR3 length is 17 residues. Germline V gene lookup returns CDR1 LGHNT and CDR2 FRNRAP. V dropped 9 bases and J dropped 5 bases, with 28 bases sitting between them. CDR3 amino acids: CARNQPPLRIHRETQYF. CDR3 coding DNA: TGTGCTAGAAACCAGCCCCCGCTTAGGATTCACAGGGAGACCCAGTACTTC.

The chain joins TRBV4-1 to TRBJ2-1, with D unclear. V lost 3 bases, J lost 10 bases, and 13 bases lay in between. The germline V gene has CDR1 MGHRA and CDR2 YSYEKL. The CDR3 sequence is 13 residues long. The CDR3 loop reads CASSHRLVYEQFF. In DNA, the CDR3 is TGCGCCAGCAGCCACAGACTGGTTTACGAGCAGTTCTTC.

This sequence joins TRBV9 and TRBJ1-5; weak D call: TRBD1 (5 bases). The CDR3 has 15 residues. The germline CDR1 and CDR2 sequences are SGDLS and YYNGEE. The V and J ends lost 1 base and 7 bases respectively, with 15 bases between them. The CDR3 region has the DNA TGTGCCAGCAGCGTAACAGGATCCCTTGGACAGCCCCAGCATTTT. It codes for CASSVTGSLGQPQHF.

The J gene is TRBJ2-1, the V gene TRBV10-3; no firm D call. The CDR3 extends over 15 amino acids. V was shortened by 2 bases and J by 6 bases, with 14 bases between the two germline ends. Germline CDR1 is ENHRY and CDR2 is SYGVKD. CDR3 bases: TGTGCCATCAGTGAGGGGCTCCTGGCCTTCAATGAGCAGTTCTTC. It yields the protein CAISEGLLAFNEQFF.

This chain uses TRBV9 with TRBJ1-2, with 7 bases identical to TRBD1. V lost 5 bases and J lost 2; bases outside the gene matches: 9. CDR3 length: 15 residues. Looked up from germline, CDR1 is SGDLS and CDR2 is YYNGEE. This chain's CDR3 is CASSLTDRTNYGYTF. CDR3 nucleotides: TGTGCCAGCAGTCTCACGGACAGGACCAACTATGGCTACACCTTC.